This T cell receptor (beta chain) is drawn from a study of cytomegalovirus exposure and HLA in healthy donors (dated by TCRdb to about 2017). For context, the study as a whole: An earlier analysis of several hundred of the donors reported roughly 300 Gb of sequence data and 100 million to 140 million unique TCR beta sequences from about 200 million T cells. Among some 400 genotyped donors of the cohort, an average of approximately 220,000 unique TCR beta nucleotide sequences was sequenced per donor, of which roughly 18% were non-productive. In the later analysis, no new phenotypic data were used to find candidate immune exposures; instead, reliance was placed on TCR beta sequences and their occurrence across donors. The number of donors typed differed by locus, with 629-630 for A, B, C, DRB1 and DQB1, 522 for DQA1, under 610 for DPA1, and over 400 for DPB1. Besides the first cohort of around 670 subjects, a separate validation cohort made up of 120 different subjects was used. HLA typing included class I and class II loci at four-digit resolution. Roughly 290 gigabases of sequencing data and roughly 81 million unique TCR sequences made up an early release that covered about 640 HLA-typed donors. A later analysis re-examined previously published TCR beta repertoires from about 670 donors and added high-resolution HLA genotyping to investigate patterns of TCR occurrence. The study combined high-throughput TCR immunosequencing, statistical association of individual TCRs with disease status, and machine learning to predict cytomegalovirus infection status. Donor age, sex, ethnicity and CMV serostatus were compiled together with the repertoire data. Genome-wide SNP genotypes for about three fifths of the 666 donors were used in a later genetic analysis, which treated that subset as a discovery cohort. The genetic ancestry cluster associated with self-reported Caucasian donors included over 65% of the 398 genotyped donors. The study aimed to test whether cataloging public T cell receptors could reveal signatures of past pathogen exposure. Every repertoire in the discovery cohort had been generated on one and the same sequencing platform. An earlier analysis of fewer than 700 of the donors applied high-throughput TCR beta sequencing to assess whether each TCR beta V gene segment acted as functional or pseudogenic. Four to six DR-DQ haplotypes were handled as single units for association and clustering, since linkage in the cohort was strong. The study profiled the T cell repertoires of under 850 subjects by immunosequencing and related them to cytomegalovirus serostatus.

With regard to this clone: Its binding antigen is unknown.

After removal of 1 base from V and 3 bases from J, the junction retains 5 bases not matched to a gene. Reading from cysteine to phenylalanine, the CDR3 counts 16 amino acids. The only DNA kept is the CDR3, 48 bases in frame from the first base. Via the germline V gene (reference sequence), CDR1 is LNHDA and CDR2 SQIVND. The library was prepared using the immunoSEQ multiplex PCR assay. For the multiplex PCR, a mixture combining 60 forward primers for TCR Vbeta segments and 13 reverse primers for TCR Jbeta segments was used. A multiplex PCR assay on genomic DNA amplified the CDR3 region of rearranged TCR beta genes. Amplified TCR beta libraries were sequenced as 87-base-pair reads on the Illumina HiSeq System. The paper's data handling went like this. A later analysis counted some 74 million unique TCR beta chains across the 640 or so repertoires, and approximately 11 million of these chains were shared by at least two donors. Raw reads were error-corrected and collapsed into unique sequences with a nearest-neighbor algorithm that merged closely related sequences to remove PCR and sequencing errors. V, D and J gene segments were assigned by aligning CDR3 sequences to IMGT reference sequences. For a sequence to be retained, a match of at least six nucleotides was required to both a V gene segment and a J gene segment. Rearrangements were classified as productive when the CDR3 lacked stop codons and remained in frame with V and J, and all other rearrangements were classified as non-productive. Following IMGT convention, CDR3 was defined as the stretch from the second conserved V-encoded cysteine to the conserved J-encoded phenylalanine. The earlier analysis of around 640 of the donors excluded sequences that lacked an unambiguous match to a single V gene segment. An earlier analysis of approximately 590 of the donors classified V segments as functional when productive rearrangements were above 56.7% and as segregating when the standard deviation between donors was above 5%. A statistical classification framework was built for diagnosing cytomegalovirus status from the catalog of TCR beta chain sequences. In a later analysis, TCR nucleotide sequences were compared against IMGT/GENE-DB human TR gene sequences so that V and J genes could be assigned. A later analysis assigned CDR3 sequences and most-parsimonious VDJ recombination scenarios with the TCRdist pipeline. In a later analysis, every TCR beta chain was defined by the combination of its CDR3 amino acid sequence and its V-gene family, and reads without a unique V-gene family were dropped. In a later analysis, 500 to 650 highly shared, low-generation-probability nucleotide sequences were removed to address suspected cross-contamination and a sequencing artifact. In a later analysis, a clonal expansion index for each public chain was calculated from normalized within-repertoire ranks of inferred template counts. In a later analysis, generation probabilities were computed using a VDJ recombination model fitted to out-of-frame rearrangements, and the results were checked against IGoR. A later analysis scored TCR-TCR, TCR-HLA and TCR-CMV co-occurrence with hypergeometric tests, applying a repertoire-size bias correction to TCR pairs. A later analysis estimated false discovery rates by permuting HLA or CMV assignments 20 times. In a later analysis, co-occurring TCRs were grouped using DBSCAN, and TCRdist sequence similarity was added for clustering within HLA-allele-positive subsets. Repertoires with fewer than 30,000 or more than 120,000 public chains, plus five repertoires with anomalous nucleotide sharing, were excluded from co-occurrence clustering. This is the immuneACCESS table as TCRdb keeps it, with only in-frame sequences that have V and J called. A part of the clones is gone; compared with another copy, unresolved V genes explain less than half, and the rest is unexplained. That table furnishes V, J and clone size, whereas the DNA furnished D and trimming. The sample table includes 200,000 to 250,000 clones. Over 0.75% of the sample lies in the top ten.

In total, just over 650 healthy bone marrow donors made up the cohort. All cohort members were sampled while nominally healthy, although unrecorded immune exposures were likely present. The donor tested CMV seropositive and was one of the 289 seropositive cohort members. Every donor gave a peripheral blood sample, and the peripheral blood mononuclear cells from that sample were used for TCR beta sequencing. Genomic DNA was extracted from the blood cell samples with the Qiagen DNeasy Blood Extraction Kit. Results and caveats for the whole study, not just this receptor: Several of the top co-occurrence clusters appeared to be linked to parvovirus B19, influenza, CMV and Epstein-Barr virus, according to a later analysis. An earlier analysis of approximately 600 of the donors showed that most TCR beta V segments appeared in productive rearrangements either about 87% or about 30% of the time, which broadly matched IMGT annotations. Because HLA typing was missing for some donors at each locus, association tests included only the typed subset. A total of fewer than 200 TCR beta chains were listed by the study as associated with cytomegalovirus. Because the 87-base-pair reads could not distinguish some IMGT-functional V segments, including TRBV6-2 and TRBV6-3, those segments were excluded. The classifier was reported to diagnose cytomegalovirus status with high specificity and sensitivity in both the original and validation cohorts. Most TCR sequences were observed very rarely across donors, whereas some public TCRs were present in many individuals. A later genetic analysis associated a missense DCLRE1C variant with V-gene and J-gene trimming of TCR beta chains, and an independent cohort replicated the association. Correlated functional status among segregating V segments might be attributable to linkage disequilibrium, but an unknown experimental factor could not be ruled out. Because counts were too low, about 17 rarely observed V segments, including chromosome 9 orphons, were excluded from the earlier analysis of around 640 of the donors. In a later analysis, most CMV-associated TCR beta chains were found to appear HLA-restricted, with HLA associations seemingly driven largely by CMV exposure. A later analysis found that TCR association rates varied across HLA loci, with DRB1 alleles showing the most associated TCRs and HLA-C alleles the fewest. Roughly uniform sequencing depth across donors was assumed in presence/absence analyses, although this assumption may not hold. CMV serostatus was the only immune exposure information available for the cohort. A later analysis associated about 18,000 TCR beta sequences with specific HLA alleles at a false discovery rate of 0.05. When HLA alleles, especially DR and DQ, strongly co-occurred, attributing TCR associations to individual alleles was difficult. The authors suggested that the approach could potentially be extended to other disease states and immunological phenotypes. A further reported finding was that TCR beta sequences accurately predicted the HLA-A and HLA-B alleles for most subjects in the first cohort. A few of the identified cytomegalovirus-associated TCR beta chains were confirmed in vitro to be specific for cytomegalovirus antigens. In a later analysis, HLA-associated TCR beta chains were found to be more clonally expanded and to have lower generation probabilities than equally common non-associated chains. A cluster of highly shared sequence variants was judged likely to be a technical artifact of the sequencing pipeline. The cohort was sequenced for TCR beta chains only, and without alpha or paired-chain data the features that could be detected were limited. Compared with the approximately 670-donor mean, donors in an Asian-associated ancestry cluster had fewer N-insertions in productive TCRs, according to a later genetic analysis.

The specimen sequenced was PBMCs. The source of this sequence is a woman in her 30s in good health and CMV-seropositive. The chain employs TRBV19 and TRBJ2-2, with 7 bases in between that match TRBD1. The sequenced DNA: TGTGCCAGTAGTATAGTCTCAGGGGGAGACACCGGGGAGCTGTTTTTT. Its protein reads: CASSIVSGGDTGELFF.